Below, 23 T cell receptor beta chains from the same sample are listed, as sequenced in a study of cytomegalovirus exposure and HLA in healthy donors. With 60 Vbeta and 13 Jbeta primers, the PCR was carried out. Sequencing used immunoSEQ multiplex PCR; TCRdb keeps in-frame clones, though not all of them. Here the sample spans 100,000 to 150,000 clones, under 80% being singletons. Material for sequencing was PBMCs. These receptors were taken from a man aged 60 to 75 in good health and CMV-seropositive.

V and J are TRBV27 and TRBJ2-1; perhaps TRBD2 as D (6 bases). Germline V gives CDR1 MNHEY, CDR2 SMNVEV (reference sequence). CDR3 size: 13 residues. Trimming removed 6 bases at V and 5 bases at J, with 11 bases between. CDR3: CASSFSGNNEQFF. The CDR3, as DNA: TGTGCCAGCAGCTTTAGCGGAAACAATGAGCAGTTCTTC.

A note on this clone: The same CDR3 also results from other DNA sequences found in this sample. The chain combines TRBV9 with TRBJ2-5; 14 positions match TRBD2. The J segment lost 3 bases and the V segment lost 4 bases, leaving 2 bases of the junction unmatched. This CDR3 has 15 amino acids. Germline CDR1 reads SGDLS; CDR2 reads YYNGEE. The CDR3 protein is CASSRLAGGKETQYF. The CDR3 DNA is TGTGCCAGCAGCAGACTAGCGGGAGGGAAAGAGACCCAGTACTTC.

The chain is built from TRBV2 and TRBJ2-7; TRBD1 aligns across 7 bases. This CDR3 contains 14 residues. V lost 5 bases, J lost 1 base, and 5 bases stayed unmatched. The germline gives CDR1 SNHLY, CDR2 FYNNEI. The CDR3 DNA sequence: TGTGCCAGCAGTAATGGGACAGCATCCTACGAGCAGTACTTC. Translated, it gives CASSNGTASYEQYF.

J is TRBJ1-3 and V is TRBV7-8, with 8 bases aligning to TRBD1. Germline-derived CDR1 and CDR2 are SGHVS and FQNEAQ. The J segment lost 2 bases and the V segment lost 3 bases, leaving 3 bases of the junction unmatched. This CDR3 has 15 amino acids. CDR3 in amino acids: CASSFTDRAGNTIYF. In DNA, the CDR3 is TGTGCCAGCAGCTTTACGGACAGGGCTGGAAACACCATATATTTT.

The chain has TRBV9 and TRBJ1-4, with D perhaps matching TRBD1 (6 bases). Germline V lookup: CDR1 SGDLS, CDR2 YYNGEE. Deletions cut 0 bases from V and 7 bases from J, with 16 bases between. The CDR3 covers 16 residues. CDR3 DNA: TGTGCCAGCAGCGTAGAAGGGGGTAGCCAAGTTGAAAAACTGTTTTTT. It yields the protein CASSVEGGSQVEKLFF. Full variable domain (outside the CDR3, taken from reference TRBV9 and TRBJ1-4): DSGVTQTPKHLITATGQRVTLRCSPRSGDLSVYWYQQSLDQGLQFLIQYYNGEERAKGNILERFSAQQFPDLHSELNLSSLELGDSALYFCASSVEGGSQVEKLFFGSGTQLSVL.

In the case of this clone: The germline gene is not matched at one end of the junction; a read error may be the cause. The chain combines TRBV7-7 with TRBJ2-1; TRBD2 matches 7 bases. Germline loops: CDR1 SSHAT, CDR2 FNYEAQ (reference sequence). CDR3 length: 15 amino acids. CDR3 in amino acids: CASSLGRDSYNEQFF. CDR3 DNA: TGTGCTAGCAGCTTAGGGAGGGACTCCTACAATGAGCAGTTCTTC.

The CDR3 DNA is TGTGCCATCAGCTATTCGAGCAATGAGCAGTTCTTC. Residues: CAISYSSNEQFF. This sequence joins TRBV10-3 and TRBJ2-1, with D uncertain. The germline CDR1 and CDR2 sequences are ENHRY and SYGVKD. Deletions cut 6 bases from V and 6 bases from J, with 9 bases between. The CDR3 is 12 residues long.

This sequence joins TRBV6-1 and TRBJ2-7; D is perhaps TRBD1 (5 bases). This CDR3 has 13 amino acids. CDR1 and CDR2 from the germline V gene are MNHNS and SASEGT. Trimming shortened V by 6 bases and J by 4 bases, and 13 bases separated the two germline ends. CDR3 nucleotides: TGTGCCAGCAGACGACAGTCGCCGTACGAGCAGTACTTC. Translation: CASRRQSPYEQYF.

This clone was counted only a few times. The chain carries TRBV19 and TRBJ2-5; D gene unclear. Germline CDR1 is LNHDA and CDR2 is SQIVND (reference sequence). V lost 10 bases and J 4 bases, leaving 13 bases between the germline ends. The length of the CDR3 is 12 residues. This chain's CDR3 is CATRQSGETQYF. The CDR3 DNA reads as TGTGCCACCCGCCAGTCGGGAGAGACCCAGTACTTC. The full variable domain, completed using reference TRBV19 and TRBJ2-5, is DGGITQSPKYLFRKEGQNVTLSCEQNLNHDAMYWYRQDPGQGLRLIYYSQIVNDFQKGDIAEGYSVSREKKESFPLTVTSAQKNPTAFYLCATRQSGETQYFGPGTRLLVL.

The chain uses TRBV9 and TRBJ2-1; TRBD2 aligns across 9 bases. In germline, CDR1 is SGDLS, CDR2 YYNGEE. This CDR3 region has 16 residues. The J segment lost 2 bases and the V segment lost 0 bases, leaving 3 bases of the junction unmatched. The CDR3 DNA reads as TGTGCCAGCAGCGTAGACCTAGCGGGGACCTACAATGAGCAGTTCTTC. This codes for CASSVDLAGTYNEQFF.

The genes are TRBV7-8 and TRBJ2-7; D is perhaps TRBD1 (6 bases). V gave up 1 base and J gave up 1 base, with 8 bases separating them. This CDR3 is 14 amino acids long. Per germline, CDR1 SGHVS and CDR2 FQNEAQ. CDR3 bases: TGTGCCAGCAGCTTAGTCACAGGGTCCTACGAGCAGTACTTC. This sequence encodes CASSLVTGSYEQYF. Full variable domain (remainder filled in from reference TRBV7-8 and TRBJ2-7): GAGVSQSPRYKVAKRGQDVALRCDPISGHVSLFWYQQALGQGPEFLTYFQNEAQLDKSGLPSDRFFAERPEGSVSTLKIQRTQQEDSAVYLCASSLVTGSYEQYFGPGTRLTVT.

This clone was seen once. V gene TRBV10-3 combines with J gene TRBJ2-3; 10 positions agree with TRBD1. The CDR3 extends over 15 amino acids. Unmatched junction bases numbered 7, after V lost 5 bases and J lost 5 bases. The germline gives CDR1 ENHRY, CDR2 SYGVKD. This CDR3 is CAISRQGASRDTQYF. The CDR3 DNA is TGTGCCATCAGTAGACAGGGGGCGAGTCGAGATACGCAGTATTTT.

V is TRBV6-6 and J is TRBJ1-2; D perhaps matches TRBD1 (6 bases). The V gene lost 5 bases and the J gene lost 4 bases, with 17 bases spanning the gap. Germline V gene sequence: CDR1 MNHNY, CDR2 SVGAGI (reference sequence). This CDR3 region has 15 residues. This CDR3 reads CASSPKAGAGYGYTF. The CDR3, as DNA: TGTGCCAGCAGTCCCAAGGCAGGGGCGGGCTATGGCTACACCTTC.

The chain is built from TRBV11-1 and TRBJ1-6; D gene ambiguous. The length of the CDR3 is 14 residues. With 5 bases removed from V and 6 bases from J, the gap between germline ends came to 11 bases. Per germline, CDR1 SGHAT and CDR2 FQDESV (reference sequence). CDR3 DNA: TGTGCCAGCAGCCAGGACGGACTTAATTCACCCCTCCACTTT. Translated, it gives CASSQDGLNSPLHF.

The V and J genes are TRBV6-6 and TRBJ1-1, with unresolved D. The CDR3 is 13 residues long. The germline gives CDR1 MNHNY, CDR2 SVGAGI (reference sequence). The V and J ends lost 6 bases and 1 base respectively, with 9 bases between them. The CDR3 coding sequence is TGTGCCAGCAGATTAACAAAGAACACTGAAGCTTTCTTT. Translating it yields CASRLTKNTEAFF.

V gene TRBV5-1 combines with J gene TRBJ2-2; 7 bases agree with TRBD1. This CDR3 region has 15 residues. V lost 2 bases and J lost 5; bases outside the gene matches: 6. Germline CDR1 is SGHRS and CDR2 is YFSETQ. The CDR3 loop reads CASSLGGVKTGELFF. CDR3 DNA sequence: TGCGCCAGCAGCTTAGGGGGCGTAAAGACCGGGGAGCTGTTTTTT. The full variable domain, its missing parts supplied by reference TRBV5-1 and TRBJ2-2, is KAGVTQTPRYLIKTRGQQVTLSCSPISGHRSVSWYQQTPGQGLQFLFEYFSETQRNKGNFPGRFSGRQFSNSRSEMNVSTLELGDSALYLCASSLGGVKTGELFFGEGSRLTVL.

The chain combines TRBV9 with TRBJ2-7; 7 bases are shared with TRBD2. CDR3 length equals 15 residues. Per the germline V gene, CDR1 is SGDLS and CDR2 is YYNGEE. J was trimmed by 3 bases and V by 6 bases; bases with no gene match: 12. The CDR3 nucleotides are TGTGCCAGCACTATAGGCCCGACTAGCCGCTACGAGCAGTACTTC. It encodes CASTIGPTSRYEQYF.

The chain uses TRBV21-1 and TRBJ2-4; the table's D call of TRBD2 was not tested on the DNA. TRBV21-1 counts as a pseudogene. CDR3 length: 15 amino acids. CDR3 bases: TGTGCCAGCAGCAAAGGCCCACTAGCCAAAAACATTCAGTACTTC. The encoded protein is CASSKGPLAKNIQYF.

The chain couples TRBV5-1 to TRBJ1-2, with D uncertain. Looked up from germline, CDR1 is SGHRS and CDR2 is YFSETQ. This CDR3 contains 13 residues. The V end lost 3 bases, the J end lost 4 bases, and 10 bases lay between the germline ends. In DNA form, the CDR3 reads TGCGCCAGCAGCTCCCCGGAGCTCTATGGCTACACCTTC. It specifies CASSSPELYGYTF.

The J gene is TRBJ2-2, the V gene TRBV18; 8 bases are shared with TRBD1. CDR3 length equals 16 residues. The germline CDR1 and CDR2 sequences are KGHSH and LQKENI. With 6 bases clipped from V and 0 bases from J, the junction kept 6 bases outside the gene matches. The CDR3 sequence: CASSPRQGTNTGELFF. Written as DNA, the CDR3 is TGTGCCAGCTCGCCGCGACAGGGGACGAACACCGGGGAGCTGTTTTTT.

The gene calls are TRBV7-6 and TRBJ1-3; D gene ambiguous. CDR3 length: 14 amino acids. The V and J ends lost 5 bases and 3 bases respectively, with 11 bases between them. Per germline, CDR1 SGHVS and CDR2 FNYEAQ. CDR3 sequence: CASSPRMRGNTIYF. For the CDR3, the DNA is TGTGCCAGCAGCCCCAGGATGCGTGGAAACACCATATATTTT. Full variable domain (outside the CDR3, taken from reference TRBV7-6 and TRBJ1-3): GAGVSQSPRYKVTKRGQDVALRCDPISGHVSLYWYRQALGQGPEFLTYFNYEAQQDKSGLPNDRFSAERPEGSISTLTIQRTEQRDSAMYRCASSPRMRGNTIYFGEGSWLTVV.

V usage is TRBV7-8 and J usage is TRBJ1-1; weak D call: TRBD1 (6 bases). This CDR3 is built from 15 residues. Per germline, CDR1 SGHVS and CDR2 FQNEAQ. With 3 bases removed from V and 5 bases from J, the gap between germline ends came to 16 bases. CDR3 nucleotide sequence: TGTGCCAGCAGCTTCCCAGGGGAAAGGCGTACTGAAGCTTTCTTT. This translates into CASSFPGERRTEAFF.

This clone was observed a single time. The CDR3 is CASSFSPVTEAFF. CDR3 DNA sequence: TGTGCCAGCAGTTTTTCCCCTGTTACTGAAGCTTTCTTT. V is TRBV27 and J is TRBJ1-1; no definite D call. V was trimmed by 3 bases and J by 5 bases, leaving 10 bases between them. There are 13 residues in the CDR3. Germline V lookup: CDR1 MNHEY, CDR2 SMNVEV (reference sequence).